These 4 T cell receptor beta chains originate from one sample sequenced in a study of shared clonotypes between healthy human individuals. As defined, naive CD8 cells were CD45RO-negative and positively selected for CCR7, with terminally differentiated effector memory CD45RA+ cells excluded. Sequencing used immunoSEQ multiplex PCR; TCRdb keeps in-frame clones, though not all of them. Among 1.5 million to 2.5 million clones, around 96% were seen once, and the ten largest hold approximately 1%. Source material: naive CD8+ T cells sorted from blood. The receptors shown here come from a man between 18 and 29 years old in good health.

V usage is TRBV7-9 and J usage is TRBJ2-1; a possible D gene is TRBD2 (5 bases). Germline V gives CDR1 SEHNR, CDR2 FQNEAQ (reference sequence). Trimming took off 6 bases at V and 6 bases at J, with 9 bases between the two ends. This CDR3 is 12 amino acids long. Here the CDR3 DNA reads TGTGCCAGCAGGTCGGGGATCAATGAGCAGTTCTTC. This translates into CASRSGINEQFF.

The chain couples TRBV6-1 to TRBJ1-5; tentative D call: TRBD1 (5 bases). Between the trimmed V and J ends, which lost 8 bases and 0 bases, there was a span of 14 bases. Germline V gene lookup returns CDR1 MNHNS and CDR2 SASEGT. The CDR3 extends over 15 amino acids. CDR3: CASFRGDDSNQPQHF. DNA of the CDR3: TGTGCCAGCTTCCGAGGGGATGATAGCAATCAGCCCCAGCATTTT.

V and J are TRBV13 and TRBJ2-7, with 8 positions matching TRBD2. CDR1 and CDR2 (germline): PRHDT, FYEKMQ (reference sequence). This CDR3 region has 13 residues. With 7 bases clipped from V and 5 bases from J, the junction kept 7 bases outside the gene matches. CDR3 protein: CASTGGGANEQYF. The CDR3 region has the DNA TGTGCCAGCACGGGAGGGGGGGCTAACGAGCAGTACTTC.

This clone was seen once. The chain carries TRBV6-5 and TRBJ2-3, with D hard to call. The ends were cut back, 6 bases at V and 6 bases at J, with 10 bases in the middle. CDR1 and CDR2 (germline): MNHEY, SVGAGI. The CDR3 consists of 12 residues. CDR3 loop: CASSLNRDTQYF. CDR3 in DNA: TGTGCCAGCAGCCTAAACCGGGATACGCAGTATTTT.